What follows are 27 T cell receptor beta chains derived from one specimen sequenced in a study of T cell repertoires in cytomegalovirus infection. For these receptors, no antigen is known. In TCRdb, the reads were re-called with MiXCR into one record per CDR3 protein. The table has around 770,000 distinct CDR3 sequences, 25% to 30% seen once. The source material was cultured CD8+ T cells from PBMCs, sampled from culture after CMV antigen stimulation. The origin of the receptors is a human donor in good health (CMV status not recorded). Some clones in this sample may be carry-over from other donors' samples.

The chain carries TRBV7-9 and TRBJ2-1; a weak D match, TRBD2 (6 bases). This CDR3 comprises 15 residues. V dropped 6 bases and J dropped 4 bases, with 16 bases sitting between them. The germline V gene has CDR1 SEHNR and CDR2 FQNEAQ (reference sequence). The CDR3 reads CASRPREPKYNEQFF. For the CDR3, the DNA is TGTGCCAGCAGGCCTCGGGAGCCTAAATACAATGAGCAGTTCTTC.

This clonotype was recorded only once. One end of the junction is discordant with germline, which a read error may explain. In DNA, the CDR3 is TGTGCCAGCGGGACAGGCTCCTACAATGAGCTGTTCTTC. It encodes CASGTGSYNELFF. J is TRBJ2-1 and V is TRBV7-2, with TRBD1 matching 8 bases. The germline V gene has CDR1 SGHTA and CDR2 FQGNSA. The CDR3 sequence is 13 residues long.

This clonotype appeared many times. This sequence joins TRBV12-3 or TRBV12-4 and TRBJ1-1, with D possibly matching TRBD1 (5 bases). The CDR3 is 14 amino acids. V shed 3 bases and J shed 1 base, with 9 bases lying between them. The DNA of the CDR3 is TGTGCCAGCAGTTTCCGAGGGGCGAACACTGAAGCTTTCTTT. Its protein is CASSFRGANTEAFF.

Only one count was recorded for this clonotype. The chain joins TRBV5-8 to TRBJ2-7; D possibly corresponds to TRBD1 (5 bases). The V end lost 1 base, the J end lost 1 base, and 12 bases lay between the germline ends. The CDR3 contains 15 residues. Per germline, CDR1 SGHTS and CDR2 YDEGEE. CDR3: CASSLLDSASYEQYF. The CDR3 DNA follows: TGTGCCAGCAGCTTGCTTGACAGTGCGTCCTACGAGCAGTACTTC.

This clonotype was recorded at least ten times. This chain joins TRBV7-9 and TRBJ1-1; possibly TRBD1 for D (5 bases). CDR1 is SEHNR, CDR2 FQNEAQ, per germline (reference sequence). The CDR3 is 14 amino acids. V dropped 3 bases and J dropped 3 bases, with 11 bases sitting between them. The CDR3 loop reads CASSFRGQDTEAFF. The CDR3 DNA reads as TGTGCCAGCAGCTTTAGGGGCCAAGACACTGAAGCTTTCTTT.

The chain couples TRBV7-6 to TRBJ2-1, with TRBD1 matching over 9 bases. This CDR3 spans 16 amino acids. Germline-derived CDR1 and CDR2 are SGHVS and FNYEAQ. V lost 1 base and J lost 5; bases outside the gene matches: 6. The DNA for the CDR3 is TGTGCCAGCAGCTTAGGGGGATGGGACAGGGACAATGAGCAGTTCTTC. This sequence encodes CASSLGGWDRDNEQFF.

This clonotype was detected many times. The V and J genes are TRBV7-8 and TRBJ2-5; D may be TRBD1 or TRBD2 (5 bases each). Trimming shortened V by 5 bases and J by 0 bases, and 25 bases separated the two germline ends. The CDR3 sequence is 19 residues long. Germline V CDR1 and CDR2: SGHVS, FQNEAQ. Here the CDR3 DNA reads TGTGCCAGCAGCCCCGCCTATTCAGGGAACGGGGAGTACCAAGAGACCCAGTACTTC. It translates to CASSPAYSGNGEYQETQYF.

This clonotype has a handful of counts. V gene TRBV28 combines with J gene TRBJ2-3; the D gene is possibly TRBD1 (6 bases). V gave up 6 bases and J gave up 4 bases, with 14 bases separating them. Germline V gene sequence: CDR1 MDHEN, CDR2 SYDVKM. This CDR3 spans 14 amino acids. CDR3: CASSRDTGSDTQYF. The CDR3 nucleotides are TGTGCCAGCAGCCGCGACACAGGGTCAGATACGCAGTATTTT.

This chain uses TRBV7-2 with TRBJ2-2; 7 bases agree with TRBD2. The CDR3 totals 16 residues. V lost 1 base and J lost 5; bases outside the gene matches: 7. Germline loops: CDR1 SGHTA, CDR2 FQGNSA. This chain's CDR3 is CASSLGRAGKTGELFF. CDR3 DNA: TGTGCCAGCAGCTTAGGGAGAGCGGGGAAAACCGGGGAGCTGTTTTTT. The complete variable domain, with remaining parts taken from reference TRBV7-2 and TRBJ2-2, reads GAGVSQSPSNKVTEKGKDVELRCDPISGHTALYWYRQSLGQGLEFLIYFQGNSAPDKSGLPSDRFSAERTGGSVSTLTIQRTQQEDSAVYLCASSLGRAGKTGELFFGEGSRLTVL.

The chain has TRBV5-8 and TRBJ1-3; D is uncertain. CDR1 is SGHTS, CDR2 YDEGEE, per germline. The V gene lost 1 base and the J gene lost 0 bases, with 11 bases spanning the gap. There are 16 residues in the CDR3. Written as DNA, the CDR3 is TGTGCCAGCAGCTTGCGTATCTTCATCTCTGGAAACACCATATATTTT. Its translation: CASSLRIFISGNTIYF. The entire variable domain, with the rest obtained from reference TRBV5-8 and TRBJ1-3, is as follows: EAGVTQSPTHLIKTRGQQATLRCSPISGHTSVYWYQQALGLGLQFLLWYDEGEERNRGNFPPRFSGRQFPNYSSELNVNALELEDSALYLCASSLRIFISGNTIYFGEGSWLTVV.

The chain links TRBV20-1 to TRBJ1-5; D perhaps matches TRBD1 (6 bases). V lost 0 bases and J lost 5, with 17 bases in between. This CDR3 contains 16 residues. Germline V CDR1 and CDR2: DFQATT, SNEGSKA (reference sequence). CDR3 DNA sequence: TGCAGTGCTAGAGACCTCAAGGGGGGTATCGATCAGCCCCAGCATTTT. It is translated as CSARDLKGGIDQPQHF.

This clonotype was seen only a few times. The CDR3 DNA sequence: TGCAGTGGGATGGGGGGGGCCGGAAACACCGGGGAGCTGTTTTTT. This encodes CSGMGGAGNTGELFF. The rearrangement joins TRBV29-1 to TRBJ2-2, with D tentatively TRBD2 (7 bases). The germline gives CDR1 SQVTM, CDR2 ANQGSEA. CDR3 size: 15 residues.

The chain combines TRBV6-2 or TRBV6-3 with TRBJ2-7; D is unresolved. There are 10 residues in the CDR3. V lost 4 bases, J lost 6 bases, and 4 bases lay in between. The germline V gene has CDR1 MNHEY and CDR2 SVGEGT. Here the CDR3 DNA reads TGTGCCAGCAGTTTTGTCGAGCAGTACGTC. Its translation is CASSFVEQYV.

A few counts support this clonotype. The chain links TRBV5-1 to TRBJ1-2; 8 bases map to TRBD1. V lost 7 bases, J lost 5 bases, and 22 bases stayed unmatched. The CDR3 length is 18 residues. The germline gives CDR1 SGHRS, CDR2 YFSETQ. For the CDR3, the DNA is TGCGCCAGCGACACCATCGGAGCAGGGGGCGACTTTAAGTATGGCTACACCTTC. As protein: CASDTIGAGGDFKYGYTF.

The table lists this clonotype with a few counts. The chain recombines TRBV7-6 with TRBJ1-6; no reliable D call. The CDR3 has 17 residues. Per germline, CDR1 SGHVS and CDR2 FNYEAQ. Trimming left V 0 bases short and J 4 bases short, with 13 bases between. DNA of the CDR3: TGTGCCAGCAGCTTAGCAGGTCCGGATCGATATAATTCACCCCTCCACTTT. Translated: CASSLAGPDRYNSPLHF.

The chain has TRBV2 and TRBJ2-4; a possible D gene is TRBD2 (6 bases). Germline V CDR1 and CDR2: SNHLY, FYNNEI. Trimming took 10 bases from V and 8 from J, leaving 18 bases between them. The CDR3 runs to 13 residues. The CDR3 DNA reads TGTGCCACCTTTCTGCGGGGCTTCGACATTCAGTACTTC. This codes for CATFLRGFDIQYF.

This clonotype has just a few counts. CDR3 residues: CASSIVGNIQYF. CDR3 nucleotides: TGTGCCAGTAGTATCGTGGGAAACATTCAGTACTTC. The genes are TRBV19 and TRBJ2-4; no firm D call. V lost 3 bases and J 6 bases, leaving 6 bases between the germline ends. The CDR3 loop spans 12 amino acids. The germline V gene has CDR1 LNHDA and CDR2 SQIVND (reference sequence).

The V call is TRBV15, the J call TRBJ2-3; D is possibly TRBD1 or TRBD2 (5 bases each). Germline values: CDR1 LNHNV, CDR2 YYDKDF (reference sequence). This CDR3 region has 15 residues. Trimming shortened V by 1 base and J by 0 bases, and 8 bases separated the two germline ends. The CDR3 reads CATSRGDGSTDTQYF. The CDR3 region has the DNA TGTGCCACCAGCAGAGGGGACGGTAGCACAGATACGCAGTATTTT.

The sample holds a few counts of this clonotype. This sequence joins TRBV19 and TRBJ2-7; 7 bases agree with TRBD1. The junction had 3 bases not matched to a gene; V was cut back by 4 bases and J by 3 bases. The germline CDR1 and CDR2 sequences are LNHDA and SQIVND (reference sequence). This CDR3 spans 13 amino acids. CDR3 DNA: TGTGCCAGTAGTAACAGGGGTTACTACGAGCAGTACTTC. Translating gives CASSNRGYYEQYF.

CDR3 loop: CASSWGQGEYIGELFF. CDR3 coding DNA: TGCGCCAGCAGCTGGGGACAGGGGGAATATATCGGGGAGCTGTTTTTT. This sequence joins TRBV10-2 and TRBJ2-2; 11 nucleotides line up with TRBD1. CDR3 size: 16 residues. Germline V gene data show CDR1 as WSHSY and CDR2 as SAAADI. Trimming at V came to 6 bases and at J to 7 bases, leaving 10 bases not matched to a gene.

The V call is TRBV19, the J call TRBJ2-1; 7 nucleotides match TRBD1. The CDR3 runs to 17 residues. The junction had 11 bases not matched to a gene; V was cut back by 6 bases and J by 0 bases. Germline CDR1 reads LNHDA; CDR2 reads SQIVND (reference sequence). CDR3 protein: CASSMTGLLPSYNEQFF. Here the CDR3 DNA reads TGTGCCAGTAGCATGACAGGGCTTCTCCCCTCCTACAATGAGCAGTTCTTC.

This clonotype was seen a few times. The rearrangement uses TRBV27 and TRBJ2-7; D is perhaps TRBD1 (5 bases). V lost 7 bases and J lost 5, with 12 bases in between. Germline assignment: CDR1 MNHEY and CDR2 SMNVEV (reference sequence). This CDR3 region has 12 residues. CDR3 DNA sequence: TGTGCCAGCATAGGCAGGGCCGACGAGCAGTACTTC. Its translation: CASIGRADEQYF.

The CDR3 coding sequence is TGTGCCAGTTTTCCCGACAGGGGTAAGGCGAACCCCGAGACCCAGTACTTC. Residues: CASFPDRGKANPETQYF. The rearrangement links TRBV2 to TRBJ2-5; TRBD1 aligns across 8 bases. The length of the CDR3 is 17 residues. From germline, CDR1 is SNHLY and CDR2 FYNNEI. The trim removed 9 bases at V and 5 bases at J, leaving 20 bases unmatched.

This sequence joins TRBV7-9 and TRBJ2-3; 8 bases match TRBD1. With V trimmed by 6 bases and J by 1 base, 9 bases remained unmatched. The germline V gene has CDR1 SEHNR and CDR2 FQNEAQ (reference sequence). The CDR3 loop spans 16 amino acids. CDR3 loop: CASRPAGGWGTDTQYF. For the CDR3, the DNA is TGTGCCAGCAGACCTGCAGGGGGCTGGGGCACAGATACGCAGTATTTT.

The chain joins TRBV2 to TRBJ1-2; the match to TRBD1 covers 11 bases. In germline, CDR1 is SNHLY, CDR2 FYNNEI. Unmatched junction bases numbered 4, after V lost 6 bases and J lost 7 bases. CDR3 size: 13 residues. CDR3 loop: CASRDRGHGGYTF. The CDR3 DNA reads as TGTGCCAGCAGGGACAGGGGGCATGGTGGCTACACCTTC. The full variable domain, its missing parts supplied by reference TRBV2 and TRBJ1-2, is EPEVTQTPSHQVTQMGQEVILRCVPISNHLYFYWYRQILGQKVEFLVSFYNNEISEKSEIFDDQFSVERPDGSNFTLKIRSTKLEDSAMYFCASRDRGHGGYTFGSGTRLTVV.

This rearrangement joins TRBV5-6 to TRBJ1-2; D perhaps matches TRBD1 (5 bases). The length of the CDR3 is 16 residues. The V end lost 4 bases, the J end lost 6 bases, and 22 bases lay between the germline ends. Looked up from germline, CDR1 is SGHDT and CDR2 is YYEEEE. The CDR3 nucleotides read TGTGCCAGCAGCATCTTGACAGCCATGTTAGCCCATGGCTACACCTTC. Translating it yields CASSILTAMLAHGYTF.

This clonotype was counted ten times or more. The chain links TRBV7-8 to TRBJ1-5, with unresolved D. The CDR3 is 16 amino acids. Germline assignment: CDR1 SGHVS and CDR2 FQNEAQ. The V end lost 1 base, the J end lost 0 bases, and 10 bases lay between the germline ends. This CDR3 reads CASSLVGDSSNQPQHF. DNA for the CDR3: TGTGCCAGCAGCTTAGTCGGGGATTCTAGCAATCAGCCCCAGCATTTT.